This TCR beta chain was sequenced during a study of a mutant IDH1 vaccine in newly diagnosed glioma (dated by TCRdb to about 2021). Concerning the study at large: Across visits V03 through V10, patients got a total of eight vaccinations, given in weeks 1, 3, 5, 7, 11, 15, 19 and 23. Peripheral blood was drawn at six visits: V03 (baseline), V05, V07, V10, V12 and V13. For exploratory analyses, longitudinal TCRB deep sequencing was carried out in about two dozen treated patients wherever samples were available. Before enrollment, most patients had been given radiochemotherapy with temozolomide as standard therapy, while the rest had received either radiotherapy alone or temozolomide alone. Of the 25 to 40 patients who were treated, about 62% were male and around 40% were female, and the mean age was around 40 years. Vaccination began 4-6 weeks after radiotherapy alone, or alongside temozolomide cycles in the chemotherapy-containing groups. What the work shows at the level of the full study, not this receptor alone: Changes in the top peripheral T cell clonotypes picked up by TCRB sequencing did not appear to be linked to pseudoprogression. The authors stated that sample limitations prevented analyses of patient blood samples from being reproduced. Availability determined which PBMC samples were chosen for TCRB deep sequencing. Immune responses induced by the vaccine were seen in approximately 93% of patients across multiple MHC alleles.

Library preparation employed the immunoSEQ multiplex PCR assay. Following the manufacturer's protocol, the hsTCRB Kit was used to amplify rearranged TCR beta chain sequences. An Illumina MiSeq was used to sequence the TCRB libraries. On the authors' methods: The proprietary platform of the kit vendor was used for demultiplexing, trimming and gene mapping. TCRdb mirrors the immuneACCESS table, restricted to in-frame sequences. Some clones are absent from its copies; in checked studies, under half trace to an unresolved V gene, and the reason for the others is unknown. D and trimming were read from the DNA, whereas the V and J calls and clone size are those reported in that table. The sample records around 130,000 clones, roughly 75% of which are singletons. Around 5.5% of the sample is in the top ten clones. The time point label, read with the paper, signifies: week 11, during vaccination. A 20-mer mutant IDH1 peptide at 300 micrograms in Montanide made up each vaccine dose, which was injected subcutaneously together with topical imiquimod. All donors had newly diagnosed IDH1-mutant astrocytomas of WHO grade 3 or 4 that showed loss of nuclear ATRX. The samples were drawn from NOA16, a multicentre, single-arm, open-label phase I trial in Germany that tested a mutant IDH1 peptide vaccine in humans for the first time. The DNeasy Blood and Tissue Kit was used to extract genomic DNA from EDTA blood for TCRB sequencing.

The germline V gene gives CDR1 as SGHDN and CDR2 as FVKESK. V sheds 3 bases and J sheds 7 bases, leaving 19 bases between their ends. The CDR3, from cysteine to phenylalanine, totals 15 residues. Only CDR3 DNA remains: 45 bases, in frame from the first base. Comment on this clone: No antigen is known for it. Per-base qualities were not stored, and no clone one base away is much larger.

The receptor was isolated from a man aged 35-49 years with glioma. The chain couples TRBV14 to TRBJ2-7; the D gene is perhaps TRBD2, from 5 matching bases. Source: PBMCs, taken from a glioma patient whose treatment included an IDH1 peptide vaccine. CDR3 sequence: CASSQVGSPKSEQYF. The DNA reads as follows: TGTGCCAGCAGCCAGGTAGGGAGCCCAAAGTCGGAGCAGTACTTC.